This is a list of T cell receptor beta chains from one sample in a study of blood T cell repertoires in COVID-19. The data were produced by immunoSEQ multiplex PCR, yet TCRdb's version contains in-frame clones alone and is incomplete. The sample lists about 200,000 clones, 85% to 90% occurring once. Sequenced input: peripheral blood. Receptors originate from a man between 60 and 75 years old with acute or convalescent COVID-19. The CDR3 runs from the conserved cysteine through the conserved F or W.

V gene,CDR3 protein
TRBV5-4,CASSPARTGFGIQYF
TRBV6-4,CASTEDIF
TRBV10-3,CAIRNQRGPTDTQYF
TRBV5-1,CASSFGLDPNTYEQYF
TRBV5-1,CASSLGAGSTPNNSPLHF
TRBV4-3,CASSQEAQGVDEQFF
TRBV5-1,CASSLGLAGNTGELFF
TRBV27,CASSSGTGDSEAFF
TRBV7-9,CASSLDPFGQGTEAFF
TRBV11-2,CASSSGHYTEAFF
TRBV6-4,CASSDSRQGDNSGNTIYF
TRBV30,CAWSAGNSYEQYF
TRBV5-4,CASSPGQGRHTDTQYF
TRBV6-2/TRBV6-3,CASSTPGIPGANVLTF
TRBV4-3,CASSRATGVRYEQYF
TRBV27,CASSRLTGLNSNQPQHF
TRBV30,CAWSVGPGGGYGYTF
TRBV7-2,CASSKDRYTDTQYF
TRBV3-1/TRBV3-2,CASRRTGTHEQYF
TRBV5-8,CASSDRGLRTQYF
TRBV18,CASSPTPDRGSTEAFF
TRBV18,CVSRIDTSYEQYF
TRBV27,CASRPTAYLYGYTF
TRBV11-3,CASGKGGLEDTQYF
TRBV14,CASSFLSSVTNEKLFF
TRBV7-9,CASSSFLTGGGEKLFF